Shown below are 2 T cell receptor beta chains from a single sample sequenced in a study of control samples from healthy donors and cancer patients. Sequenced by immunoSEQ multiplex PCR; TCRdb stores in-frame clones only, minus some. The table includes 170,000 or so clones, 85% to 95% detected once. The sequencing sample was made of blood. The source of these receptors is a man aged 18 to 30 in good health.

The genes are TRBV5-1 and TRBJ1-1; 10 bases map to TRBD1. The CDR3 is 18 amino acids. Looked up from germline, CDR1 is SGHRS and CDR2 is YFSETQ. V gave up 4 bases and J gave up 1 base; unmatched junction bases: 13. CDR3 in amino acids: CASSTLGTGDLANTEAFF. CDR3 nucleotides: TGCGCCAGCAGCACGCTCGGGACAGGGGACTTGGCGAACACTGAAGCTTTCTTT.

The chain couples TRBV9 to TRBJ2-7; the D is unclear. CDR3 length: 13 amino acids. Trimming shortened V by 0 bases and J by 2 bases, and 6 bases separated the two germline ends. Germline loops: CDR1 SGDLS, CDR2 YYNGEE. The CDR3 is CASSVGWTYEQYF. CDR3 bases: TGTGCCAGCAGCGTAGGATGGACCTACGAGCAGTACTTC.